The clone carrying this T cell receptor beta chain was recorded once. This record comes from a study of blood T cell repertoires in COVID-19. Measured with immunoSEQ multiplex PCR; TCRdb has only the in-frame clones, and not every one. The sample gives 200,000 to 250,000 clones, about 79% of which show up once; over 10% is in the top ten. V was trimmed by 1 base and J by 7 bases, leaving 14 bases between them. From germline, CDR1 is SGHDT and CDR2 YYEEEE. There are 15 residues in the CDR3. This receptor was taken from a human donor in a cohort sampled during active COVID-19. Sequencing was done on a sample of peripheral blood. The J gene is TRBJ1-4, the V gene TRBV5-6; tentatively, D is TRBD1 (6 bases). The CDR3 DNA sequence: TGTGCCAGCAGCTTGACAGGGTTGGGGAGTGAAAAACTGTTTTTT. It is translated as CASSLTGLGSEKLFF.